The sequence of this T cell receptor (beta chain) was determined in a study of T cells in Graves' hyperthyroidism and ophthalmopathy. Each 10 ml fresh peripheral blood draw supplied the PBMCs. The sample holds many counts of this clonotype. What was amplified from RNA transcripts were TCR beta CDR3 regions. In the first-round RT-PCR of the TCR CDR3, the HTBI primer set was used. TCRdb reprocessed the multiplex PCR reads with MiXCR, giving one entry per CDR3 protein. The repertoire consists of some 360,000 distinct CDR3 sequences, with roughly 20% occurring once and the leading ten covering less than 20%. With 6 bases clipped from V and 5 bases from J, the junction kept 13 bases outside the gene matches. The germline V gene has CDR1 MNHEY and CDR2 SVGEGT. The CDR3 is made up of 15 amino acids.

This chain links TRBV6-2 or TRBV6-3 with TRBJ2-7; 7 nucleotides line up with TRBD1. Sequences were obtained from blood. The sequence came from a woman aged 35 to 49 with Graves' ophthalmopathy. The CDR3 reads CASSFIGTAPDEQYF. CDR3 sequence (DNA): TGTGCCAGCAGCTTCATCGGGACAGCCCCTGACGAGCAGTACTTC.